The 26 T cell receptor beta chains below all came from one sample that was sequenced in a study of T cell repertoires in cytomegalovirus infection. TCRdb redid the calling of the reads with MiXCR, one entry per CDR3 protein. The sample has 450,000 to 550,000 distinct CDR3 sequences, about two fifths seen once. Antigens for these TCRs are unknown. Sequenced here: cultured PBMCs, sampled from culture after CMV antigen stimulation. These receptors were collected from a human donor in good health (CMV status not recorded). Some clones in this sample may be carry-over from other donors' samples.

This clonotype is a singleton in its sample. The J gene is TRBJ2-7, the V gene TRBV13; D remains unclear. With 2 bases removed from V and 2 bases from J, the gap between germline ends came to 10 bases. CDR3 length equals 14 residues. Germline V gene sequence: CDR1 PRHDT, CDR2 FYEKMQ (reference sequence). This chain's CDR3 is CASSLRLRPYEQYF. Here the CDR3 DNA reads TGTGCCAGCAGCTTAAGACTTAGGCCCTACGAGCAGTACTTC.

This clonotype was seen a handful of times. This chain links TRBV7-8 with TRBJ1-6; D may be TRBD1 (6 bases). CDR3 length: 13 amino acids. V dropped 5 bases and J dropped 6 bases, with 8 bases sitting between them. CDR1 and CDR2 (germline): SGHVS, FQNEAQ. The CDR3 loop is CASSQDSNSPLHF. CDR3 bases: TGTGCCAGCAGCCAGGACAGTAATTCACCCCTCCACTTT.

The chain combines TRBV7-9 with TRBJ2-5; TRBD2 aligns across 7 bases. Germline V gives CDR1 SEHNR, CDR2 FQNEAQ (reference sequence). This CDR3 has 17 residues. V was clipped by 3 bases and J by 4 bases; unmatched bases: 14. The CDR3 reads CASSFREGPAYRETQYF. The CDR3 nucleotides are TGTGCCAGCAGCTTCAGGGAGGGGCCGGCCTACCGAGAGACCCAGTACTTC.

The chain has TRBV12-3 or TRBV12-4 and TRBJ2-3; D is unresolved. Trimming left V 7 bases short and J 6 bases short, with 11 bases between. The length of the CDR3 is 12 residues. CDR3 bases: TGTGCCAGCACCCCGACTGGGGATACGCAGTATTTT. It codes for CASTPTGDTQYF.

CDR3 in amino acids: CASSELRSTDTQYF. CDR3 coding DNA: TGCGCCAGCAGTGAGCTCAGGAGCACAGATACGCAGTATTTT. The chain is built from TRBV10-1 and TRBJ2-3; D call uncertain. The CDR3 spans 14 residues. Germline V CDR1 and CDR2: WNHNN, SYGVQD (reference sequence). Trimming pared 2 bases from V and 0 bases from J, leaving 6 bases between.

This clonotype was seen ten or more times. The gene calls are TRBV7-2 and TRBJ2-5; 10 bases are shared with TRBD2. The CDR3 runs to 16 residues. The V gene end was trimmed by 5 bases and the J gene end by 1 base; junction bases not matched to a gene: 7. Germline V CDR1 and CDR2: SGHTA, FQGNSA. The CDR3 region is CASSPGTSAFQETQYF. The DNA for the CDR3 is TGTGCCAGCAGCCCAGGGACTAGCGCTTTCCAAGAGACCCAGTACTTC.

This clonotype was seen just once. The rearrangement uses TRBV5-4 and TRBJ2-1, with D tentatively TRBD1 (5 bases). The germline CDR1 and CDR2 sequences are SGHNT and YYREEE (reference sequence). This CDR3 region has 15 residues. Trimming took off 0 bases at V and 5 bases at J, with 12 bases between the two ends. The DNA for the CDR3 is TGTGCCAGCAGCTTGGAGGTGACAGACAACAATGAGCAGTTCTTC. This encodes CASSLEVTDNNEQFF.

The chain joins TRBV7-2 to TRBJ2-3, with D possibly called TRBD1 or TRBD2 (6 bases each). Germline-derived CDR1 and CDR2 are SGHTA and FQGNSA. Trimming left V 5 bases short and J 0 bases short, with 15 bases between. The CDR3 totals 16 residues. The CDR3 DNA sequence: TGTGCCAGCAGCCGGTTGGGGGGCCATAGCACAGATACGCAGTATTTT. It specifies CASSRLGGHSTDTQYF.

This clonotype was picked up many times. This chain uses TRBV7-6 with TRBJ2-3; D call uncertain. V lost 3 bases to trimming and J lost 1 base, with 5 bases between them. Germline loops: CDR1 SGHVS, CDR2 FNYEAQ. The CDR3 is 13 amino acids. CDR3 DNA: TGTGCCAGCAGCTTTTCCCGCACAGATACGCAGTATTTT. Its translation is CASSFSRTDTQYF.

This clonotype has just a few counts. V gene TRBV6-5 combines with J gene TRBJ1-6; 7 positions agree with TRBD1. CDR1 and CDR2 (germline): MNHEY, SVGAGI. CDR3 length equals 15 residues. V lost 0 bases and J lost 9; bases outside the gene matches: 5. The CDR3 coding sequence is TGTGCCAGCAGTTACTCGAGGTCAGGGGGTTCACCCCTCCACTTT. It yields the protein CASSYSRSGGSPLHF.

In DNA, the CDR3 is TGCGCCAGCAGCACGACAGGGGGCAATGAGCAGTTCTTC. Translating gives CASSTTGGNEQFF. This sequence joins TRBV5-1 and TRBJ2-1; TRBD1 matches at 9 bases. After removal of 4 bases from V and 6 bases from J, the junction contained 2 bases not matched to a gene. CDR1 SGHRS and CDR2 YFSETQ come from the germline V gene. The CDR3 sequence is 13 residues long.

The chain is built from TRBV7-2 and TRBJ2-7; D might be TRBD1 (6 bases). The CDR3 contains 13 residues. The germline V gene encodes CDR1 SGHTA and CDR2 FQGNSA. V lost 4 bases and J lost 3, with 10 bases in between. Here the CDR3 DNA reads TGTGCCAGCAGCTCGGACAGATACTACGAGCAGTACTTC. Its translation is CASSSDRYYEQYF.

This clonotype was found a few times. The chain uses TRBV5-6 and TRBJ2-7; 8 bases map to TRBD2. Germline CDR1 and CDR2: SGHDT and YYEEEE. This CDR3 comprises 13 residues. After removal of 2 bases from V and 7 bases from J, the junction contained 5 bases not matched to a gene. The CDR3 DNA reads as TGTGCCAGCAGCTTCGTAGCGGGAAAAGAGCAGTACTTC. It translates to CASSFVAGKEQYF.

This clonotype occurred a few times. CDR3 sequence reads: CASIQGGSETQYF. Written as DNA, the CDR3 is TGTGCCAGCATCCAGGGGGGGTCGGAGACCCAGTACTTC. The gene calls are TRBV6-1 and TRBJ2-5; D is tentatively TRBD1 or TRBD2 (7 bases each). CDR1 is MNHNS, CDR2 SASEGT, per germline. V lost 7 bases and J lost 5, with 14 bases in between. The CDR3 has 13 amino acids.

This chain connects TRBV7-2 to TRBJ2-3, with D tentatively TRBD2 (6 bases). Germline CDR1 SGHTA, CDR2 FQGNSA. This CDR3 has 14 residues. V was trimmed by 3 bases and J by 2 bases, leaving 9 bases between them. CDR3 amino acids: CASSLERATDTQYF. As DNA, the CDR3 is TGTGCCAGCAGCTTGGAGCGGGCCACAGATACGCAGTATTTT.

The CDR3 loop reads CASSIRTGQGELFF. The CDR3 DNA is TGTGCCAGCAGCATAAGGACAGGGCAAGGGGAGCTGTTTTTT. This chain connects TRBV7-8 to TRBJ2-2; 8 bases align to TRBD1. V shed 5 bases and J 8 bases; nucleotides not matched to a gene: 7. The germline gives CDR1 SGHVS, CDR2 FQNEAQ. This CDR3 is 14 amino acids long.

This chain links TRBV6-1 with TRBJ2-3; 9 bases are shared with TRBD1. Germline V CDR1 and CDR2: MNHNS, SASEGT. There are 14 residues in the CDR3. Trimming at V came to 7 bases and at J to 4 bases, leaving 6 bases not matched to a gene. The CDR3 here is CASTGQGFADTQYF. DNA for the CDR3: TGTGCCAGCACGGGACAGGGTTTTGCAGATACGCAGTATTTT.

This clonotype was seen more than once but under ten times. The CDR3 nucleotides read TGTGCCACCAGTGCGGCGGGAGTGACAGATACGCAGTATTTT. As protein: CATSAAGVTDTQYF. This chain links TRBV24-1 with TRBJ2-3, with TRBD2 matching 7 bases. V lost 5 bases, J lost 3 bases, and 4 bases stayed unmatched. CDR3 length: 14 amino acids. CDR1 is KGHDR and CDR2 is SFDVKD in the germline V gene.

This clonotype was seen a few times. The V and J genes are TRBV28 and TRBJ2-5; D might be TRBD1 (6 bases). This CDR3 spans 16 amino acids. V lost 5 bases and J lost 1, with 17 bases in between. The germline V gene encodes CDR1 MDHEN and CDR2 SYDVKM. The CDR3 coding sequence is TGTGCCAGCAGTCCAACCGGGGCAGGGGTCCAAGAGACCCAGTACTTC. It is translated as CASSPTGAGVQETQYF.

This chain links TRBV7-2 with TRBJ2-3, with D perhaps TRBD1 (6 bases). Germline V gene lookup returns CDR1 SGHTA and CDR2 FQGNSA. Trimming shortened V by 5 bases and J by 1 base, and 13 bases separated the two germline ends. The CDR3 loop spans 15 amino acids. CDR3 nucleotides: TGTGCCAGCAGCGTTAAGGGGGTTCGCACAGATACGCAGTATTTT. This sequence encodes CASSVKGVRTDTQYF.

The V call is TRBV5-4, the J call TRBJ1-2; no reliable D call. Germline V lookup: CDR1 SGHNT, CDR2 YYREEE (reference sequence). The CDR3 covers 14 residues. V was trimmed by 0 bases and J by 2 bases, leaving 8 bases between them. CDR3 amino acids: CASSLVPANYGYTF. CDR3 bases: TGTGCCAGCAGCTTGGTTCCAGCAAACTATGGCTACACCTTC.

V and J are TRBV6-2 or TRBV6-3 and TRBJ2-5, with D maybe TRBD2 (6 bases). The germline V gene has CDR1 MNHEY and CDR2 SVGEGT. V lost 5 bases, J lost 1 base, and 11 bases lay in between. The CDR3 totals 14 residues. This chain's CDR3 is CASSPAGIQETQYF. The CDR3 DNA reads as TGTGCCAGCAGTCCGGCGGGGATCCAAGAGACCCAGTACTTC.

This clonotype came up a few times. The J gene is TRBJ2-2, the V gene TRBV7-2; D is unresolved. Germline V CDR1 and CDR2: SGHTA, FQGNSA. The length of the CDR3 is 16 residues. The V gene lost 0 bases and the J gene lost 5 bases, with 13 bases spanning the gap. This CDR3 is CASSLAHVAGTGELFF. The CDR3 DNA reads TGTGCCAGCAGCTTAGCGCACGTCGCCGGTACCGGGGAGCTGTTTTTT.

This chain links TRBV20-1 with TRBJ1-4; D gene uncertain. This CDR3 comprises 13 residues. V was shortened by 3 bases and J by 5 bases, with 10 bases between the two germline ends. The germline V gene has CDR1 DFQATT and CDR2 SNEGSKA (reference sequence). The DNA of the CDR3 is TGCAGTGCTAGTTCCGGACCCAATGAAAAACTGTTTTTT. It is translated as CSASSGPNEKLFF.

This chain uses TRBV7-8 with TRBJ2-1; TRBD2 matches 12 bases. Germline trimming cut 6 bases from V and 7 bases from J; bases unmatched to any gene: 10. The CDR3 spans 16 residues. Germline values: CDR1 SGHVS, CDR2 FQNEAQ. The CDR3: CASRPGLAGLLNEQFF. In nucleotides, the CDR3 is TGTGCCAGCAGGCCTGGACTAGCGGGATTACTTAATGAGCAGTTCTTC.

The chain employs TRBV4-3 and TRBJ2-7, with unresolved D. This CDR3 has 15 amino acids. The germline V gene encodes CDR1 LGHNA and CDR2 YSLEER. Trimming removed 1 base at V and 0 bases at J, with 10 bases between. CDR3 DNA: TGCGCCAGCAGCCAAGGACGGGTAAGCTCCTACGAGCAGTACTTC. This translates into CASSQGRVSSYEQYF.